This T cell receptor beta chain was found in a study of CD8+CD57+ T cells in acquired aplastic anemia. As for the study in general: Sorted CD4+ and CD8+ cells yielded DNA averaging about 3.2 ug.

About this clonotype itself: Its antigen is not known.

Genomic DNA, serving as template, underwent TCR beta VDJ and CDR3 profiling. Each CDR3 protein is one row after TCRdb ran MiXCR on the reads. Altogether under 150,000 distinct CDR3 sequences are present, about 40% being singletons, with the ten largest covering about 3%. CDR1 is SGHRS, CDR2 YFSETQ, per germline. The CDR3 has 14 residues. V lost 4 bases to trimming and J lost 5 bases, with 15 bases between them. Previously, flow cytometry had revealed CD8+CD57+ cell expansion in the patients chosen for sequencing. Patients had not yet gotten any therapy when their blood was taken for sampling. General observations from the study: Overlapping CD8+ CDR3 repertoires of patients and controls contained some 27 shared sequences. The study found no significant CD8+ Simpson's diversity difference between patients and controls.

The clonotype comes from a human donor with aplastic anemia. The specimen was sorted CD4+, CD8+, or CD8+CD57+ T cells (not recorded which) from PBMCs. The rearrangement joins TRBV5-1 to TRBJ1-2; possibly TRBD1 for D (5 bases). CDR3 residues: CASSGGDGAYGYTF. CDR3 sequence (DNA): TGCGCCAGCAGCGGTGGGGACGGGGCTTATGGCTACACCTTC.